This is a list of T cell receptor beta chains from one sample in a study of CD8+CD57+ T cells in acquired aplastic anemia. TCRdb re-called the reads with MiXCR, one entry per CDR3 protein. The repertoire consists of about 130,000 distinct CDR3 sequences, with about 46% occurring once and the leading ten covering 2% to 3%. The sequencing input was sorted CD4+, CD8+, or CD8+CD57+ T cells (not recorded which) from PBMCs. These receptors were collected from a human donor in good health, serving as a control. The conserved cysteine and the conserved F or W are not part of the CDR3 here. Some rows mark clone size as missing; the rest say once, few, many or name a class of expanded clone.

v_call	clone_size	j_call	cdr3_aa
TRBV20-1	.	TRBJ1-2	SARPLDRDHGYT
TRBV4-1	many	TRBJ2-1	ASSQPRTGKQRF
TRBV3-1	many	TRBJ1-2	ASSQTGGSGYT
TRBV6-5	many	TRBJ1-2	ASSTRNRDRDYGYT
TRBV7-8	once	TRBJ1-5	ASRPISSNQPQH
TRBV19	many	TRBJ1-3	ASREETNALGNTIY
TRBV29-1	.	TRBJ1-1	SVEGVLNTEAF
TRBV29-1	.	TRBJ1-2	SGGGQGGYT
TRBV20-1	.	TRBJ1-5	SANSGAQPQH
TRBV30	many	TRBJ2-5	AWSFQETQY
TRBV19	.	TRBJ1-1	ASRSIGGNTEAF
TRBV6-1	.	TRBJ2-4	ASSAPNRGLAKNIQY
TRBV6-1	.	TRBJ2-6	ASSEGGSGANVLT
TRBV15	.	TRBJ2-4	ATSRTSGADIQY
TRBV18	many	TRBJ1-2	ASSPTGGDGYT
TRBV11-1	.	TRBJ2-3	ASSLGGSGGSTDTQY
TRBV9	.	TRBJ2-7	ASSPAVDSYEQY